What follows are 26 T cell receptor beta chains derived from one specimen sequenced in a study of cytomegalovirus exposure and HLA in healthy donors. It was with 60 Vbeta and 13 Jbeta primers that the PCR ran. TCRdb keeps only in-frame clones here, not all; method: immunoSEQ multiplex PCR. This table holds about 170,000 clones, approximately 86% found once. The sequenced sample consisted of PBMCs. The source is a male donor in good health and CMV-seronegative.

The V gene is TRBV27, the J gene TRBJ1-1, with D possibly matching TRBD1 (6 bases). Trimming took 2 bases from V and 8 from J, leaving 12 bases between them. Per the germline V gene, CDR1 is MNHEY and CDR2 is SMNVEV (reference sequence). CDR3 size: 13 residues. The CDR3 spells CASSLGGWGEAFF. DNA of the CDR3: TGTGCCAGCAGTTTAGGGGGCTGGGGAGAAGCTTTCTTT.

The chain links TRBV9 to TRBJ1-6; D not certain. Trimming shortened V by 1 base and J by 10 bases, and 12 bases separated the two germline ends. CDR3 length: 14 amino acids. Looked up from germline, CDR1 is SGDLS and CDR2 is YYNGEE. The CDR3 nucleotides read TGTGCCAGCAGCGTATCGCAGGAAGTATCACCCCTCCACTTT. Translation: CASSVSQEVSPLHF.

The rearrangement links TRBV9 to TRBJ2-5, with 7 positions matching TRBD2. CDR1 and CDR2 from the germline V gene are SGDLS and YYNGEE. After removal of 3 bases from V and 4 bases from J, the junction contained 9 bases not matched to a gene. This CDR3 is 15 amino acids long. CDR3 protein: CASSGWEGPGETQYF. CDR3 sequence (DNA): TGTGCCAGCAGCGGGTGGGAGGGGCCAGGAGAGACCCAGTACTTC.

The chain couples TRBV19 to TRBJ2-7, with D perhaps matching TRBD2 (5 bases). V was clipped by 3 bases and J by 6 bases, with 9 bases between them. This CDR3 comprises 12 residues. CDR1 LNHDA and CDR2 SQIVND come from the germline V gene (reference sequence). The CDR3 nucleotides are TGTGCCAGTAGTATTACCGGGATCGAGCAGTACTTC. It encodes CASSITGIEQYF.

The CDR3 sequence: CASSIDPGGISRQSYNEQFF. The CDR3 coding sequence is TGTGCCAGTAGTATAGATCCGGGGGGCATCTCCCGTCAATCCTACAATGAGCAGTTCTTC. This chain connects TRBV19 to TRBJ2-1; possibly TRBD2 for D (7 bases). Germline loops: CDR1 LNHDA, CDR2 SQIVND (reference sequence). Trimming took 0 bases from V and 1 from J, leaving 22 bases between them. CDR3 size: 20 residues.

The DNA for the CDR3 is TGTGCCAGCAGCTTAACATCATCAGGGAGGGAGACCCAGTACTTC. It codes for CASSLTSSGRETQYF. The chain couples TRBV7-3 to TRBJ2-5; possible D gene TRBD2, 6 bases. This CDR3 region has 15 residues. Germline V CDR1 and CDR2: SGHTA, FQGTGA. The V gene lost 0 bases and the J gene lost 5 bases, with 13 bases spanning the gap.

The CDR3 coding sequence is TGTGCCAGCAGCCGATTAACAGGGGGCACGGATGAAGCTTTCTTT. It specifies CASSRLTGGTDEAFF. The chain has TRBV5-5 and TRBJ1-1, with 9 bases matching TRBD1. V shed 4 bases, J shed 7 bases, and the junction held 11 bases outside the gene matches. The CDR3 spans 15 residues. The germline CDR1 and CDR2 sequences are SGHKS and YYEKEE (reference sequence). Complete variable domain (other parts from reference TRBV5-5 and TRBJ1-1): DAGVTQSPTHLIKTRGQQVTLRCSPISGHKSVSWYQQVLGQGPQFIFQYYEKEERGRGNFPDRFSARQFPNYSSELNVNALLLGDSALYLCASSRLTGGTDEAFFGQGTRLTVV.

The rearrangement links TRBV7-9 to TRBJ1-1; D not resolved. Trimming took 2 bases from V and 1 from J, leaving 8 bases between them. The CDR3 loop spans 14 amino acids. Germline V gene lookup returns CDR1 SEHNR and CDR2 FQNEAQ (reference sequence). Here the CDR3 DNA reads TGTGCCAGCAGCTTATTCTCAGAGAACACTGAAGCTTTCTTT. As protein: CASSLFSENTEAFF.

The chain is built from TRBV7-6 and TRBJ1-3, with TRBD1 as a possible D gene (5 bases). CDR3 length: 15 residues. Trimming pared 1 base from V and 4 bases from J, leaving 11 bases between. Germline V gene sequence: CDR1 SGHVS, CDR2 FNYEAQ. The DNA for the CDR3 is TGTGCCAGCAGCTTAGGGCAGCGGGGCGGAAACACCATATATTTT. Its translation: CASSLGQRGGNTIYF.

The V call is TRBV14, the J call TRBJ2-3; 9 bases align to TRBD2. V gave up 0 bases and J gave up 5 bases; unmatched junction bases: 6. CDR3 length: 16 amino acids. Looked up from germline, CDR1 is SGHDN and CDR2 is FVKESK. DNA of the CDR3: TGTGCCAGCAGCCAAGAACTGCGGGGGGGGATAGATACGCAGTATTTT. As protein: CASSQELRGGIDTQYF.

This chain uses TRBV9 with TRBJ2-7; perhaps TRBD1 as D (6 bases). This CDR3 has 15 residues. Germline assignment: CDR1 SGDLS and CDR2 YYNGEE. V lost 4 bases and J 5 bases, leaving 19 bases between the germline ends. The CDR3 region has the DNA TGTGCCAGCAGCACTAAGGCACAGGGTAACCACGAGCAGTACTTC. Its protein product is CASSTKAQGNHEQYF.

The genes are TRBV9 and TRBJ1-1; TRBD1 aligns across 7 bases. This CDR3 has 15 residues. The V gene's germline CDR1 is SGDLS and CDR2 YYNGEE. Losses at the gene ends were 3 bases for V and 7 bases for J; bases not matched to a gene: 12. The DNA for the CDR3 is TGTGCCAGCAGCGCCAGACTGACAGGGAACTTTGAAGCTTTCTTT. Its translation is CASSARLTGNFEAFF.

The chain recombines TRBV4-1 with TRBJ2-7; possibly TRBD1 for D (6 bases). The CDR3 contains 19 residues. Germline V gene data show CDR1 as MGHRA and CDR2 as YSYEKL. V lost 0 bases and J lost 5, with 26 bases in between. This CDR3 is CASSQDRGGYRDGPHEQYF. The CDR3 DNA reads as TGCGCCAGCAGCCAAGATCGAGGGGGTTACCGGGACGGCCCCCACGAGCAGTACTTC.

The chain recombines TRBV19 with TRBJ1-5; D possibly corresponds to TRBD1 (6 bases). The CDR3 loop spans 14 amino acids. The germline V and J ends were trimmed by 4 bases and 6 bases, with 13 bases remaining between them. Germline assignment: CDR1 LNHDA and CDR2 SQIVND (reference sequence). CDR3 in DNA: TGTGCCAGTAGTACACAGGGAAGCCGTCAGCCCCAGCATTTT. The encoded protein is CASSTQGSRQPQHF.

The CDR3 region has the DNA TGTGCCTTGCAAGCGGGGGGATCAGATACGCAGTATTTT. The encoded protein is CALQAGGSDTQYF. The V and J genes are TRBV10-3 and TRBJ2-3, with 9 positions matching TRBD2. Germline V gene data show CDR1 as ENHRY and CDR2 as SYGVKD. The CDR3 has 13 residues. Trimming cost V 11 bases and J 4 bases; bases outside gene matches: 7.

This clone came up once. The genes are TRBV7-9 and TRBJ2-7, with D possibly matching TRBD2 (6 bases). Per germline, CDR1 SEHNR and CDR2 FQNEAQ (reference sequence). The CDR3 has 15 amino acids. Deletions cut 1 base from V and 7 bases from J, with 17 bases between. CDR3 amino acids: CASSLVLGEVKEQYF. The DNA for the CDR3 is TGTGCCAGCAGCTTAGTTTTGGGGGAGGTCAAGGAGCAGTACTTC.

This chain joins TRBV5-1 and TRBJ2-5, with 7 positions matching TRBD1. Germline V lookup: CDR1 SGHRS, CDR2 YFSETQ. The CDR3 sequence is 14 residues long. J gave up 3 bases and V 3 bases, and 5 bases lay outside the gene matches. The CDR3 DNA follows: TGCGCCAGCAGCTACAGGGGTTCTAAAGAGACCCAGTACTTC. Protein: CASSYRGSKETQYF. Based on the CDR3 plus reference TRBV5-1 and TRBJ2-5, the full variable domain is KAGVTQTPRYLIKTRGQQVTLSCSPISGHRSVSWYQQTPGQGLQFLFEYFSETQRNKGNFPGRFSGRQFSNSRSEMNVSTLELGDSALYLCASSYRGSKETQYFGPGTRLLVL.

The genes are TRBV18 and TRBJ1-1; 12 nucleotides match TRBD1. The V and J ends lost 2 bases and 4 bases, in that order; junction bases with no gene match: 5. The CDR3 runs to 16 residues. The germline CDR1 and CDR2 sequences are KGHSH and LQKENI. This chain's CDR3 is CASSPGDRGLSTEAFF. The CDR3, as DNA: TGTGCCAGCTCACCAGGGGACAGGGGGCTGAGCACTGAAGCTTTCTTT.

J is TRBJ2-7 and V is TRBV27, with 10 bases matching TRBD2. This CDR3 is built from 15 residues. Germline trimming cut 5 bases from V and 0 bases from J; bases unmatched to any gene: 4. In germline, CDR1 is MNHEY, CDR2 SMNVEV (reference sequence). CDR3 sequence: CASSDIAGGSYEQYF. The CDR3 DNA is TGTGCCAGCAGTGACATAGCGGGAGGCTCCTACGAGCAGTACTTC.

The chain joins TRBV19 to TRBJ2-7; 9 bases align to TRBD2. Germline V gene data show CDR1 as LNHDA and CDR2 as SQIVND (reference sequence). J lost 2 bases, V lost 3 bases, and 2 bases had no gene match. The CDR3 runs 14 residues. CDR3 amino acids: CASSMRTSAYEQYF. The DNA for the CDR3 is TGTGCCAGTAGTATGAGGACTAGCGCCTACGAGCAGTACTTC. The variable domain in full, completed from reference TRBV19 and TRBJ2-7, reads DGGITQSPKYLFRKEGQNVTLSCEQNLNHDAMYWYRQDPGQGLRLIYYSQIVNDFQKGDIAEGYSVSREKKESFPLTVTSAQKNPTAFYLCASSMRTSAYEQYFGPGTRLTVT.

There are a few counts of this clone. This chain uses TRBV5-1 with TRBJ2-7; 7 positions match TRBD2. The CDR3 spans 17 residues. The trim removed 0 bases at V and 0 bases at J, leaving 9 bases unmatched. Germline V gene sequence: CDR1 SGHRS, CDR2 YFSETQ. The DNA of the CDR3 is TGCGCCAGCAGCTTGGATGGGGCCGGACTAGACTCCTACGAGCAGTACTTC. Amino acids: CASSLDGAGLDSYEQYF.

This clone was seen once. The chain employs TRBV14 and TRBJ1-2; 10 positions match TRBD1. Per germline, CDR1 SGHDN and CDR2 FVKESK. The CDR3 runs 15 residues. Unmatched junction bases numbered 5, after V lost 0 bases and J lost 7 bases. The CDR3 region has the DNA TGTGCCAGCAGCCAAGACCTAGACAGGGGGCCTGGCTACACCTTC. Its protein product is CASSQDLDRGPGYTF.

This clone was recorded once. V gene TRBV27 combines with J gene TRBJ2-7; unclear D gene. The germline V gene has CDR1 MNHEY and CDR2 SMNVEV (reference sequence). The CDR3 loop spans 14 amino acids. V was pared by 2 bases and J by 5 bases, with 13 bases between. The CDR3 DNA sequence: TGTGCCAGCAGTTTAGCTTGGGCAGGCGACGAGCAGTACTTC. Its translation is CASSLAWAGDEQYF.

This chain links TRBV2 with TRBJ2-5; 11 nucleotides agree with TRBD2. The germline V gene has CDR1 SNHLY and CDR2 FYNNEI. The CDR3 covers 16 residues. J gave up 3 bases and V 0 bases, and 3 bases lay outside the gene matches. CDR3 nucleotide sequence: TGTGCCAGCAGTGAAGCGCTTAGCGGGAGGGAAGAGACCCAGTACTTC. Translation gives CASSEALSGREETQYF. Supplemented by reference TRBV2 and TRBJ2-5, the full variable domain reads EPEVTQTPSHQVTQMGQEVILRCVPISNHLYFYWYRQILGQKVEFLVSFYNNEISEKSEIFDDQFSVERPDGSNFTLKIRSTKLEDSAMYFCASSEALSGREETQYFGPGTRLLVL.

This clone was seen more than once but under ten times. The chain employs TRBV5-4 and TRBJ2-7; D remains unclear. The CDR3 extends over 12 amino acids. Trimming removed 0 bases at V and 3 bases at J, with 4 bases between. Germline CDR1 SGHNT, CDR2 YYREEE (reference sequence). The chain's CDR3 is CASSLDHYEQYF. The DNA for the CDR3 is TGTGCCAGCAGCTTGGATCACTACGAGCAGTACTTC.

The chain carries TRBV6-4 and TRBJ2-2, with TRBD1 identical over 9 bases. The V segment lost 6 bases and the J segment 5 bases; nucleotides outside the gene matches: 7. The CDR3 is made up of 15 amino acids. CDR1 and CDR2 (germline): MRHNA, SNTAGT. The CDR3 nucleotides are TGTGCCAGCAGCAGGACAGGGGCGGCGACCGGGGAGCTGTTTTTT. Protein sequence: CASSRTGAATGELFF.